The clone carrying this T cell receptor beta chain was observed a few times. The method was immunoSEQ multiplex PCR; TCRdb's version includes in-frame clones alone and lacks a portion of them. This sample has about 98,000 clones, with about 91% found just once. The V end lost 7 bases, the J end lost 9 bases, and 13 bases lay between the germline ends. The CDR3 is made up of 12 amino acids. The germline gives CDR1 GTSNPN, CDR2 SVGIG (reference sequence). This record comes from a study of T cell changes during pregnancy in multiple sclerosis. This specimen was peripheral blood, taken after pregnancy. V usage is TRBV30 and J usage is TRBJ1-6; D might be TRBD1 (5 bases). This clonotype was sampled from a female donor in good health, enrolled as a control in a pregnancy study. CDR3 coding DNA: TGTGCCTACCAAGGGGTAGGTTCACCCCTCCACTTT. As protein: CAYQGVGSPLHF.